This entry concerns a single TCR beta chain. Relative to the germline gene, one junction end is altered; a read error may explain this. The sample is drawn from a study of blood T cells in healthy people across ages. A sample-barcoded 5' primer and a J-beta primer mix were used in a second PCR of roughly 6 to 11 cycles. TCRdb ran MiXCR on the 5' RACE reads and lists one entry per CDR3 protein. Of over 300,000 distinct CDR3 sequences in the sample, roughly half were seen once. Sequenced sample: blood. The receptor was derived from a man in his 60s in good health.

The CDR3 spells CASCHQVGAAIYNEQYF. CDR3 DNA: TGTGCCAGCTGCCACCAAGTAGGGGCTGCCATATACAATGAGCAGTACTTC. V and J are TRBV3-1 and TRBJ2-1; D is possibly TRBD1 (5 bases). The J call may be wrong; the DNA end is better matched by TRBJ2-7. This CDR3 is 17 amino acids long. Germline lookup yields CDR1 LGHDT and CDR2 YNNKEL (reference sequence).